This T cell receptor beta chain is drawn from a study of T cell responses to AZD1222 COVID-19 vaccine. Repertoires were generated with immunoSEQ multiplex PCR, while TCRdb's copy carries only in-frame clones and drops some. The sample has about 110,000 clones, around 96% seen once; the top ten hold roughly 2%. The clonotype originates from an adult in good health. The specimen comprised peripheral blood, sampled on day 0 of AZD1222 vaccination.

This CDR3 reads CASSPISGQGITNYGYTF. In nucleotides, the CDR3 is TGTGCCAGCTCACCAATCTCTGGACAGGGGATAACTAACTATGGCTACACCTTC. The chain is built from TRBV18 and TRBJ1-2; 9 bases match TRBD1. Germline V gene data show CDR1 as KGHSH and CDR2 as LQKENI. Trimming at V came to 2 bases and at J to 0 bases, leaving 10 bases not matched to a gene. The CDR3 has 18 residues.